This is a list of T cell receptor beta chains from one sample in a study of CD8 T cells in ankylosing spondylitis. TCRdb analysed the 5' RACE reads with MiXCR anew, one entry per CDR3 protein. The data show 400,000 or so distinct CDR3 sequences, roughly 25% seen once. Specimen: blood, either unsorted or a sorted T cell fraction (not recorded which). All receptors derive from a male donor with ankylosing spondylitis. Each CDR3 is given with its conserved first and last residue. A D gene is named only where the DNA matches it firmly. The size entry is marked missing in some rows and otherwise reads once, few, many or a size class.

v_gene: TRBV6-2/TRBV6-3; j_gene: TRBJ1-1; abundance: .; d_gene: .; CDR3aa: CASSKRPSQAEAFF; CDR3nt: TGTGCCAGCAGTAAAAGACCGAGTCAAGCTGAAGCTTTCTTT
v_gene: TRBV3-1; j_gene: TRBJ2-3; abundance: few; d_gene: .; CDR3aa: CASSALGGDTQYF; CDR3nt: TGTGCCAGCAGCGCGCTAGGGGGGGATACGCAGTATTTT
v_gene: TRBV11-2; j_gene: TRBJ2-1; abundance: .; d_gene: TRBD1; CDR3aa: CASNRWGQGYNEQFF; CDR3nt: TGTGCCAGCAATCGTTGGGGACAGGGGTACAATGAGCAGTTCTTC
v_gene: TRBV6-1; j_gene: TRBJ2-2; abundance: few; d_gene: .; CDR3aa: CASTTIRDGELFF; CDR3nt: TGTGCCAGCACTACGATTCGAGACGGGGAGCTGTTTTTT
v_gene: TRBV10-3; j_gene: TRBJ1-2; abundance: few; d_gene: .; CDR3aa: CAISREAVSYGYTF; CDR3nt: TGTGCCATCAGCCGGGAAGCGGTCTCCTATGGCTACACCTTC
v_gene: TRBV27; j_gene: TRBJ2-3; abundance: .; d_gene: .; CDR3aa: CASSLRASAGAYTQYF; CDR3nt: TGTGCCAGCAGTTTGCGGGCCTCGGCGGGCGCTTATACGCAGTATTTT
v_gene: TRBV12-3/TRBV12-4; j_gene: TRBJ2-7; abundance: few; d_gene: .; CDR3aa: CASSSGPLPYEQYF; CDR3nt: TGTGCCAGCAGTTCGGGTCCTTTACCCTACGAGCAGTACTTC
v_gene: TRBV20-1; j_gene: TRBJ2-2; abundance: .; d_gene: .; CDR3aa: CSARDARQAANTGELFF; CDR3nt: TGCAGTGCTAGAGATGCCCGGCAGGCCGCGAACACCGGGGAGCTGTTTTTT
v_gene: TRBV20-1; j_gene: TRBJ2-7; abundance: .; d_gene: TRBD2; CDR3aa: CSAETSGIYEQYF; CDR3nt: TGCAGTGCTGAGACTAGCGGGATCTACGAGCAGTACTTC
v_gene: TRBV20-1; j_gene: TRBJ2-6; abundance: few; d_gene: .; CDR3aa: CSAFIGANVLTF; CDR3nt: TGCAGTGCATTTATAGGGGCCAACGTCCTGACTTTC
v_gene: TRBV20-1; j_gene: TRBJ2-3; abundance: .; d_gene: .; CDR3aa: CSARAWGRRTDTQYF; CDR3nt: TGCAGTGCTAGAGCATGGGGGAGACGCACAGATACGCAGTATTTT
v_gene: TRBV20-1; j_gene: TRBJ1-2; abundance: few; d_gene: .; CDR3aa: CSASSAGINYGYTF; CDR3nt: TGCAGTGCTAGTTCGGCAGGGATTAACTATGGCTACACCTTC
v_gene: TRBV3-1; j_gene: TRBJ1-6; abundance: few; d_gene: .; CDR3aa: CASSPRGKPYNSPLHF; CDR3nt: TGTGCCAGCAGCCCACGGGGGAAGCCCTATAATTCACCCCTCCACTTT
v_gene: TRBV9; j_gene: TRBJ2-2; abundance: few; d_gene: .; CDR3aa: CASNTYTGELFF; CDR3nt: TGTGCCAGCAACACCTACACCGGGGAGCTGTTTTTT
v_gene: TRBV18; j_gene: TRBJ1-1; abundance: .; d_gene: TRBD1; CDR3aa: CASSRTGGLNTEAFF; CDR3nt: TGTGCCAGCTCACGAACAGGGGGCCTGAACACTGAAGCTTTCTTT
v_gene: TRBV15; j_gene: TRBJ2-1; abundance: few; d_gene: .; CDR3aa: CATSRAPGTLQFF; CDR3nt: TGTGCCACCAGCAGAGCGCCTGGGACTCTTCAGTTCTTC
v_gene: TRBV3-1; j_gene: TRBJ2-2; abundance: few; d_gene: .; CDR3aa: CASSHGNPGGELFF; CDR3nt: TGTGCCAGCAGCCACGGGAACCCAGGCGGGGAGCTGTTTTTT
v_gene: TRBV20-1; j_gene: TRBJ2-1; abundance: .; d_gene: .; CDR3aa: CSAWDGLNEQFF; CDR3nt: TGCAGTGCTTGGGACGGCCTCAATGAGCAGTTCTTC
v_gene: TRBV19; j_gene: TRBJ1-5; abundance: .; d_gene: .; CDR3aa: CASSSAGNQPQHF; CDR3nt: TGTGCCAGTAGTTCAGCAGGGAATCAGCCCCAGCATTTT
v_gene: TRBV12-3/TRBV12-4; j_gene: TRBJ1-3; abundance: .; d_gene: .; CDR3aa: CASSTQGGGNTIYF; CDR3nt: TGTGCCAGCAGTACACAGGGAGGTGGAAACACCATATATTTT
v_gene: TRBV11-2; j_gene: TRBJ2-3; abundance: few; d_gene: TRBD2; CDR3aa: CASSLGSSGIADTQYF; CDR3nt: TGTGCCAGCAGCTTGGGGTCTAGCGGGATCGCAGATACGCAGTATTTT
v_gene: TRBV20-1; j_gene: TRBJ2-2; abundance: few; d_gene: .; CDR3aa: CSAATITGELFF; CDR3nt: TGCAGTGCGGCGACAATCACCGGGGAGCTGTTTTTT
v_gene: TRBV11-2; j_gene: TRBJ1-4; abundance: few; d_gene: .; CDR3aa: CASSWAGENEKLFF; CDR3nt: TGTGCCAGCAGCTGGGCAGGGGAAAATGAAAAACTGTTTTTT